Below, one TCR beta chain is given with its context. Its specificity is not known. This record comes from a study of T cells in localized non-small cell lung cancer. Study conclusions and caveats: Appearance in adjacent lung was seen for a median roughly 56 of the top 100 tumor clones.

CDR1 is KGHSH, CDR2 LQKENI, per germline. The CDR3 consists of 16 residues. With V trimmed by 2 bases and J by 6 bases, 11 bases remained unmatched. Assay: immunoSEQ multiplex PCR; the TCRdb copy retains only in-frame clones and omits some. The data show approximately 2,700 clones, roughly 25% seen once. The chain is built from TRBV18 and TRBJ1-2; 8 bases are shared with TRBD1. Sequenced material: normal lung tissue next to the tumor, taken before any cancer treatment. This TCR was sampled from a man between 40 and 69 years old with stage II lung adenocarcinoma. Written as DNA, the CDR3 is TGTGCCAGCTCACCAAATTCAGCTTTGACAGGGGATGGCTACACCTTC. This encodes CASSPNSALTGDGYTF.